The 3 T cell receptor beta chains listed next were all sequenced from one sample in a study of shared clonotypes between healthy human individuals. Profiled with immunoSEQ multiplex PCR; TCRdb holds only in-frame clones, not every one. The profile shows about 1.5 million clones, under 99% of them singletons. The sequenced material came from naive CD4+ T cells sorted from blood. Subset defined: CD45RA+ positively selected. Receptors were obtained from a man aged 30 to 39 in good health.

The V call is TRBV4-3, the J call TRBJ2-7; 11 positions agree with TRBD2. J gave up 2 bases and V 3 bases, and 3 bases lay outside the gene matches. The CDR3 has 15 residues. Germline lookup yields CDR1 LGHNA and CDR2 YSLEER. The CDR3 sequence: CASSHGTSGPYEQYF. CDR3 nucleotides: TGCGCCAGCAGCCACGGGACTAGCGGCCCCTACGAGCAGTACTTC.

V is TRBV29-1 and J is TRBJ1-1, with D possibly TRBD1 on 6 matching bases. This CDR3 spans 15 amino acids. V lost 3 bases and J lost 1, with 15 bases in between. The germline CDR1 and CDR2 sequences are SQVTM and ANQGSEA. The CDR3 DNA reads TGCAGCGTTGAGTTGGGGGCAAATCGGAACACTGAAGCTTTCTTT. It is translated as CSVELGANRNTEAFF. The whole variable domain, remainder taken from reference TRBV29-1 and TRBJ1-1, is SAVISQKPSRDICQRGTSLTIQCQVDSQVTMMFWYRQQPGQSLTLIATANQGSEATYESGFVIDKFPISRPNLTFSTLTVSNMSPEDSSIYLCSVELGANRNTEAFFGQGTRLTVV.

The V call is TRBV11-2, the J call TRBJ1-2; unclear D gene. The CDR3 is 16 residues long. Germline V gene sequence: CDR1 SGHAT, CDR2 FQNNGV. Trimming left V 0 bases short and J 5 bases short, with 16 bases between. CDR3 DNA: TGTGCCAGCAGCTTAGAACAACCCGACTCGGGGTATGGCTACACCTTC. Protein product: CASSLEQPDSGYGYTF.